The 20 T cell receptor beta chains listed next were all sequenced from one sample in a study of blood T cell repertoires in COVID-19. Sequencing was performed with immunoSEQ multiplex PCR; in TCRdb, only in-frame clones are kept and a portion is missing. The sample holds about 210,000 clones, roughly 79% seen once. Material for sequencing was PBMCs or T cells enriched from blood (not recorded which). These receptors were taken from a woman in her 50s with acute COVID-19.

The CDR3 bases are TGTGCCAGCAGCCGTGACAGAGATTCGAACACCGGGGAGCTGTTTTTT. This codes for CASSRDRDSNTGELFF. The rearrangement uses TRBV7-3 and TRBJ2-2; the D gene is possibly TRBD1 (5 bases). From germline, CDR1 is SGHTA and CDR2 FQGTGA. CDR3 size: 16 residues. Trimming removed 5 bases from V and 0 bases from J, with 13 bases in between.

The V gene is TRBV11-2, the J gene TRBJ1-2, with 9 positions matching TRBD1. Trimming cost V 4 bases and J 3 bases; bases outside gene matches: 12. The CDR3 is made up of 17 amino acids. Germline CDR1 SGHAT, CDR2 FQNNGV. CDR3 residues: CASSSSRDREYYYGYTF. The CDR3 DNA follows: TGTGCCAGCAGCTCGTCCCGGGACAGGGAATACTACTATGGCTACACCTTC.

The chain employs TRBV9 and TRBJ2-5; 8 bases are shared with TRBD1. The CDR3 consists of 17 residues. Trimming at V came to 3 bases and at J to 5 bases, leaving 15 bases not matched to a gene. Germline CDR1 reads SGDLS; CDR2 reads YYNGEE. This CDR3 is CASSADVYGTGVETQYF. In DNA form, the CDR3 reads TGTGCCAGCAGCGCCGATGTCTACGGGACAGGTGTTGAGACCCAGTACTTC.

This sequence joins TRBV2 and TRBJ1-5; 8 bases agree with TRBD1. V was clipped by 8 bases and J by 2 bases; unmatched bases: 2. Germline-derived CDR1 and CDR2 are SNHLY and FYNNEI. The CDR3 has 13 residues. The CDR3 DNA sequence: TGTGCCAGCGCGACAGGGGGCAATCAGCCCCAGCATTTT. This encodes CASATGGNQPQHF.

The chain recombines TRBV7-3 with TRBJ2-6; TRBD2 matches 7 bases. Germline-derived CDR1 and CDR2 are SGHTA and FQGTGA. With V trimmed by 1 base and J by 4 bases, 13 bases remained unmatched. The CDR3 totals 19 residues. Here the CDR3 reads CASSLNFVGGPTGANVLTF. CDR3 bases: TGTGCCAGCAGCTTAAATTTTGTGGGAGGGCCAACCGGGGCCAACGTCCTGACTTTC.

In its sample, this clone was seen a few times. This chain connects TRBV4-1 to TRBJ1-5; D perhaps matches TRBD1 (5 bases). The CDR3 covers 16 residues. Trimming took off 4 bases at V and 4 bases at J, with 17 bases between the two ends. CDR1 and CDR2 from the germline V gene are MGHRA and YSYEKL. The CDR3 nucleotides are TGCGCCAGCAGCCCTGCCAGTGGGGCTGCTAATCAGCCCCAGCATTTT. It yields the protein CASSPASGAANQPQHF.

The chain couples TRBV7-3 to TRBJ1-2, with D tentatively TRBD1 (6 bases). V was cut by 5 bases and J by 5 bases, with 18 bases left in between. Germline CDR1 is SGHTA and CDR2 is FQGTGA. The CDR3 runs 15 residues. CDR3 bases: TGTGCCAGCAGCCCCTCAACAGGGCGAGGATATGGCTACACCTTC. This gives the protein CASSPSTGRGYGYTF.

This chain connects TRBV30 to TRBJ1-4; a weak D match, TRBD1 (5 bases). The CDR3 covers 13 residues. From germline, CDR1 is GTSNPN and CDR2 SVGIG (reference sequence). The V gene lost 3 bases and the J gene lost 8 bases, with 13 bases spanning the gap. CDR3 region: CAWSPGLDEKLFF. The CDR3 coding sequence is TGTGCCTGGAGCCCAGGGCTGGACGAAAAACTGTTTTTT. The full variable domain, rest sourced from reference TRBV30 and TRBJ1-4, is SQTIHQWPATLVQPVGSPLSLECTVEGTSNPNLYWYRQAAGRGLQLLFYSVGIGQISSEVPQNLSASRPQDRQFILSSKKLLLSDSGFYLCAWSPGLDEKLFFGSGTQLSVL.

J is TRBJ1-2 and V is TRBV5-1, with 8 bases aligning to TRBD1. This CDR3 comprises 15 residues. The V gene's germline CDR1 is SGHRS and CDR2 YFSETQ. V was clipped by 3 bases and J by 8 bases; unmatched bases: 12. Written as DNA, the CDR3 is TGCGCCAGCAGCTCCGGACAGGGAGGTTTGGGAGGCTACACCTTC. This sequence encodes CASSSGQGGLGGYTF.

V and J are TRBV5-1 and TRBJ1-4, with D unresolved. CDR1 and CDR2 (germline): SGHRS, YFSETQ. The CDR3 is made up of 15 amino acids. V lost 4 bases and J lost 3, with 13 bases in between. The CDR3 DNA reads TGCGCCAGCAGCATGGGAGGAGATCCTAATGAAAAACTGTTTTTT. It translates to CASSMGGDPNEKLFF. The complete variable domain, with remaining parts taken from reference TRBV5-1 and TRBJ1-4, reads KAGVTQTPRYLIKTRGQQVTLSCSPISGHRSVSWYQQTPGQGLQFLFEYFSETQRNKGNFPGRFSGRQFSNSRSEMNVSTLELGDSALYLCASSMGGDPNEKLFFGSGTQLSVL.

The chain links TRBV7-9 to TRBJ2-7; a possible D gene is TRBD2 (6 bases). V was cut by 5 bases and J by 2 bases, with 16 bases left in between. Germline V gene data show CDR1 as SEHNR and CDR2 as FQNEAQ (reference sequence). CDR3 size: 15 residues. CDR3: CASSPEVGGTYEQYF. The CDR3 DNA reads TGTGCCAGCAGCCCAGAGGTTGGCGGGACCTACGAGCAGTACTTC.

The rearrangement uses TRBV7-9 and TRBJ1-1; no clear D. Trimming stripped 2 bases from V and 8 bases from J, with 6 bases between. Germline-derived CDR1 and CDR2 are SEHNR and FQNEAQ (reference sequence). CDR3 length: 11 amino acids. CDR3: CASSLQVEAFF. CDR3 sequence (DNA): TGTGCCAGCAGCTTACAGGTCGAAGCTTTCTTT.

J is TRBJ1-3 and V is TRBV3-1 (or the pseudogene TRBV3-2), with D maybe TRBD1 (5 bases). This CDR3 is built from 17 residues. CDR1 LGHDT and CDR2 YNNKEL come from the germline V gene (reference sequence). Trimming removed 1 base at V and 0 bases at J, with 13 bases between. CDR3 in amino acids: CASSQGQGGLSGNTIYF. The CDR3 coding sequence is TGTGCCAGCAGCCAAGGGCAGGGTGGCCTCTCTGGAAACACCATATATTTT.

V and J are TRBV20-1 and TRBJ2-7, with D possibly being TRBD1 (6 bases). Trimming removed 6 bases at V and 4 bases at J, with 10 bases between. The germline V gene encodes CDR1 DFQATT and CDR2 SNEGSKA (reference sequence). This CDR3 has 11 residues. The CDR3 reads CSAKQGYEQYF. DNA for the CDR3: TGCAGTGCAAAACAGGGTTACGAGCAGTACTTC.

The chain couples TRBV28 to TRBJ1-4, with 8 nucleotides matching TRBD1. There are 14 residues in the CDR3. Germline CDR1 is MDHEN and CDR2 is SYDVKM. The V segment lost 2 bases and the J segment 8 bases; nucleotides outside the gene matches: 4. The CDR3 coding sequence is TGTGCCAGCAGTTTAGGCAGGGGGCGAGAAAAACTGTTTTTT. This sequence encodes CASSLGRGREKLFF.

The chain joins TRBV11-3 to TRBJ2-5; 8 bases map to TRBD2. The germline V gene encodes CDR1 SGHNT and CDR2 YENEEA. The ends lost 1 base at V and 3 bases at J; junction bases unmatched: 13. The CDR3 sequence is 18 residues long. The chain's CDR3 is CASSLGVGAGVRKETQYF. The CDR3 region has the DNA TGTGCCAGCAGCTTAGGCGTTGGAGCGGGGGTGAGAAAAGAGACCCAGTACTTC.

The chain joins TRBV5-5 to TRBJ2-4, with 8 bases matching TRBD2. The CDR3 runs 16 residues. Trimming cost V 0 bases and J 0 bases; bases outside gene matches: 2. In germline, CDR1 is SGHKS, CDR2 YYEKEE (reference sequence). The CDR3 protein is CASSLVAGLAKNIQYF. The CDR3 DNA follows: TGTGCCAGCAGCTTGGTAGCGGGGCTAGCCAAAAACATTCAGTACTTC.

The chain recombines TRBV19 with TRBJ2-1; 8 bases map to TRBD2. The V gene end was trimmed by 4 bases and the J gene end by 3 bases; junction bases not matched to a gene: 5. CDR3 length: 15 amino acids. The germline gives CDR1 LNHDA, CDR2 SQIVND (reference sequence). In nucleotides, the CDR3 is TGTGCCAGTAGTAATACGGGGGGGTACTACAATGAGCAGTTCTTC. Its translation is CASSNTGGYYNEQFF.

This clone was picked up a small number of times. V usage is TRBV9 and J usage is TRBJ1-1, with 7 bases aligning to TRBD1. V trimming: 4 bases; J trimming: 5 bases; junction bases outside the gene matches: 8. The length of the CDR3 is 14 residues. Germline V lookup: CDR1 SGDLS, CDR2 YYNGEE. The CDR3 is CASSPLTGRTEAFF. The CDR3 DNA reads TGTGCCAGCAGCCCCCTGACAGGGAGGACTGAAGCTTTCTTT.

The CDR3 coding sequence is TGCAGTGCTAGTGAGGCTAGCGGGGTCTTCCGAAACATTCAGTACTTC. Protein product: CSASEASGVFRNIQYF. This sequence joins TRBV20-1 and TRBJ2-4, with 9 bases fitting TRBD2. Germline trimming cut 3 bases from V and 6 bases from J; bases unmatched to any gene: 12. Germline V gene lookup returns CDR1 DFQATT and CDR2 SNEGSKA (reference sequence). The CDR3 sequence is 16 residues long.